Below are 5 T cell receptor beta chains sequenced from a single sample in a study of cytomegalovirus exposure and HLA in healthy donors. Both 60 Vbeta primers and 13 Jbeta primers went into the PCR. Assay used: immunoSEQ multiplex PCR; TCRdb lists only in-frame clones, some missing. The data show 150,000 to 250,000 clones, with 70% to 80% seen just once and about 1.9% held by the top ten. Sequencing input: PBMCs. The receptors here all came from a man in his thirties or forties in good health and CMV-seronegative.

This clone was seen once. The chain carries TRBV6-5 and TRBJ1-6; 7 nucleotides match TRBD1. The V and J ends lost 0 bases and 8 bases, in that order; junction bases with no gene match: 7. The length of the CDR3 is 16 residues. The germline V gene has CDR1 MNHEY and CDR2 SVGAGI. In DNA, the CDR3 is TGTGCCAGCAGTTACTCCCGACAGGGTGGGCATTCACCCCTCCACTTT. This translates into CASSYSRQGGHSPLHF.

V and J are TRBV9 and TRBJ1-4, with 7 bases identical to TRBD1. Germline CDR1 SGDLS, CDR2 YYNGEE. The trim removed 3 bases at V and 10 bases at J, leaving 15 bases unmatched. CDR3 length: 16 amino acids. The CDR3 spells CASSARDRDVVGKLFF. CDR3 sequence (DNA): TGTGCCAGCAGCGCAAGAGACAGGGATGTTGTCGGAAAACTGTTTTTT. Supplemented by reference TRBV9 and TRBJ1-4, the full variable domain reads DSGVTQTPKHLITATGQRVTLRCSPRSGDLSVYWYQQSLDQGLQFLIQYYNGEERAKGNILERFSAQQFPDLHSELNLSSLELGDSALYFCASSARDRDVVGKLFFGSGTQLSVL.

V and J are TRBV29-1 and TRBJ2-7, with 10 bases lining up with TRBD2. J was trimmed by 0 bases and V by 2 bases; bases with no gene match: 4. The germline V gene has CDR1 SQVTM and CDR2 ANQGSEA. The CDR3 consists of 15 residues. CDR3 in amino acids: CSVESASGSSYEQYF. CDR3 coding DNA: TGCAGCGTTGAATCCGCTAGCGGGAGCTCCTACGAGCAGTACTTC.

In its sample, this clone was seen a few times. The chain uses TRBV14 and TRBJ1-1; 8 bases map to TRBD1. J gave up 1 base and V 5 bases, and 6 bases lay outside the gene matches. Germline V lookup: CDR1 SGHDN, CDR2 FVKESK. The CDR3 is 15 residues long. For the CDR3, the DNA is TGTGCCAGCAGCAAGTGGACAGGGACGAACACTGAAGCTTTCTTT. Amino acid sequence: CASSKWTGTNTEAFF.

The CDR3 loop reads CASSPRGGDTEAFF. The CDR3 nucleotides read TGTGCCAGCTCACCGAGGGGAGGGGACACTGAAGCTTTCTTT. This rearrangement joins TRBV18 to TRBJ1-1; D perhaps matches TRBD1 (5 bases). Germline V gives CDR1 KGHSH, CDR2 LQKENI. Trimming removed 3 bases at V and 3 bases at J, with 11 bases between. This CDR3 region has 14 residues.